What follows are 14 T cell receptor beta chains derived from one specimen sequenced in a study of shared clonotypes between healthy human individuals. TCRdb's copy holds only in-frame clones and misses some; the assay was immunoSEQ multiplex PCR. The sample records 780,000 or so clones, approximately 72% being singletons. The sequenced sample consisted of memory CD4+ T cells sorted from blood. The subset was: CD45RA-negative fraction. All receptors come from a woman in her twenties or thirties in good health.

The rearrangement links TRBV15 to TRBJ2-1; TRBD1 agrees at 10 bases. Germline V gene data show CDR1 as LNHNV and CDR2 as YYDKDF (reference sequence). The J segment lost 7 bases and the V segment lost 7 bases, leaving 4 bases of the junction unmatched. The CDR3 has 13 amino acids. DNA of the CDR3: TGTGCCACCAATACGGGACAGGGGAATGAGCAGTTCTTC. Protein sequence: CATNTGQGNEQFF. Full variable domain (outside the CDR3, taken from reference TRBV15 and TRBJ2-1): DAMVIQNPRYQVTQFGKPVTLSCSQTLNHNVMYWYQQKSSQAPKLLFHYYDKDFNNEADTPDNFQSRRPNTSFCFLDIRSPGLGDTAMYLCATNTGQGNEQFFGPGTRLTVL.

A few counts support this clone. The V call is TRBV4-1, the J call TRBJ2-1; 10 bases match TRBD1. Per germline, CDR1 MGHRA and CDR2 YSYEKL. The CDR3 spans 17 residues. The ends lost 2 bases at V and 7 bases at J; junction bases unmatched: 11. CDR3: CASSQPITGTGDNEQFF. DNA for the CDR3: TGCGCCAGCAGCCAACCGATAACCGGGACAGGGGATAATGAGCAGTTCTTC.

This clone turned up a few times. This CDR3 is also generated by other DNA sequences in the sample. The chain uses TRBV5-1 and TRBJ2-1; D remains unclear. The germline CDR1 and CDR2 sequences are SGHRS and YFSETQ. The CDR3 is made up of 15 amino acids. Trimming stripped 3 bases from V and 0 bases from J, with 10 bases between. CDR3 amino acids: CASSYDTSSYNEQFF. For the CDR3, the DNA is TGCGCCAGCAGCTACGACACGAGCTCCTACAATGAGCAGTTCTTC.

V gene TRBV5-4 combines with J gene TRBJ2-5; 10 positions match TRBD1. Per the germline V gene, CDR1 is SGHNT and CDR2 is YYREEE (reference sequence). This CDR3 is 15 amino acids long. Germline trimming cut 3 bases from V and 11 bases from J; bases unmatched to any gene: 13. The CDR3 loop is CASSSTGTGDREQYF. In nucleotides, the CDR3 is TGTGCCAGCAGCTCCACCGGGACAGGGGATAGGGAGCAGTACTTC.

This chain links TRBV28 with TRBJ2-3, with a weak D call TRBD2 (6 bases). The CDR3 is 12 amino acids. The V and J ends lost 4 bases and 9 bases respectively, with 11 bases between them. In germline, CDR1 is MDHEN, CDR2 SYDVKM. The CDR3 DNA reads TGTGCCAGCAGTTACGAGGGGAGGACGCAGTATTTT. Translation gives CASSYEGRTQYF.

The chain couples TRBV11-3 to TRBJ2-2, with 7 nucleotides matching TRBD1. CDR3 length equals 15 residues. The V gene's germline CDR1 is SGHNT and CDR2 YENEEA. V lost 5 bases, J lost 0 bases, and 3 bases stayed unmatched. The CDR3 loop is CASSPGTANTGELFF. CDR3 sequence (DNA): TGTGCCAGCAGCCCGGGGACAGCGAACACCGGGGAGCTGTTTTTT.

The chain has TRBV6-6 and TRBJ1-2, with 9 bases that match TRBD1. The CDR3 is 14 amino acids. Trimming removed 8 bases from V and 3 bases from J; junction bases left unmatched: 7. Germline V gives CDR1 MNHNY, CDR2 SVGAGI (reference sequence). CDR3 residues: CASRSGQGDYGYTF. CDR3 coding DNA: TGTGCCAGCCGATCGGGACAGGGTGACTATGGCTACACCTTC.

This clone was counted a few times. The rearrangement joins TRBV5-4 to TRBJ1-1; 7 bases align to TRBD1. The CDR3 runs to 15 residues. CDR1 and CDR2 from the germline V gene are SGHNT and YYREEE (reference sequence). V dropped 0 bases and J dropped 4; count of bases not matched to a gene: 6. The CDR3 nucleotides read TGTGCCAGCAGCTTGGGACAGGGACACGGCACTGAAGCTTTCTTT. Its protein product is CASSLGQGHGTEAFF.

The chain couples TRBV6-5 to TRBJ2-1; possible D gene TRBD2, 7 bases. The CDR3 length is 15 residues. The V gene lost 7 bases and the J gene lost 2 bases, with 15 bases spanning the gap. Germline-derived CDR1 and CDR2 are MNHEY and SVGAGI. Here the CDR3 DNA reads TGTGCCAGCACCAAAAGGGGGGGGCCCTACAATGAGCAGTTCTTC. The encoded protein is CASTKRGGPYNEQFF.

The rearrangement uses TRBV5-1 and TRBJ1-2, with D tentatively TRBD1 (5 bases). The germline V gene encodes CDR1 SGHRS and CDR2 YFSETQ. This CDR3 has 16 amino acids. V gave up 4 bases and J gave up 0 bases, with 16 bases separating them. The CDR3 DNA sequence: TGCGCCAGCAGCCGCGGCCGTGACAGAACTAACTATGGCTACACCTTC. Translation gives CASSRGRDRTNYGYTF.

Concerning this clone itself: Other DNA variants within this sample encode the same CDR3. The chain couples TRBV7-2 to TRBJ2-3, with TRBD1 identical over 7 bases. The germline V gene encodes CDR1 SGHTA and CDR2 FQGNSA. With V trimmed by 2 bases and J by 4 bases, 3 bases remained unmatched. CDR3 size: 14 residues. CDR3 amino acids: CASSLRQGPDTQYF. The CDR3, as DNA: TGTGCCAGCAGCTTAAGACAGGGTCCAGATACGCAGTATTTT.

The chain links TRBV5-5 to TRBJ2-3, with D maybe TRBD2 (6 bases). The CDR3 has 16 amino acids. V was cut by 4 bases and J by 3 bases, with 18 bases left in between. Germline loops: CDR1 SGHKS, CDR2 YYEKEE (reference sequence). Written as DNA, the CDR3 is TGTGCCAGCAGCATCGGGACTCTGATTATTACAGATACGCAGTATTTT. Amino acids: CASSIGTLIITDTQYF. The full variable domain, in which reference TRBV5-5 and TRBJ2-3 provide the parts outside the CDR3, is DAGVTQSPTHLIKTRGQQVTLRCSPISGHKSVSWYQQVLGQGPQFIFQYYEKEERGRGNFPDRFSARQFPNYSSELNVNALLLGDSALYLCASSIGTLIITDTQYFGPGTRLTVL.

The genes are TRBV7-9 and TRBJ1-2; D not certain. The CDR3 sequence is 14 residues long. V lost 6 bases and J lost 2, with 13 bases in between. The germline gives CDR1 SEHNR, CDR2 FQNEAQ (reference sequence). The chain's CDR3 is CASSPRTDNYGYTF. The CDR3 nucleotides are TGTGCCAGCAGTCCCCGGACGGACAACTATGGCTACACCTTC.

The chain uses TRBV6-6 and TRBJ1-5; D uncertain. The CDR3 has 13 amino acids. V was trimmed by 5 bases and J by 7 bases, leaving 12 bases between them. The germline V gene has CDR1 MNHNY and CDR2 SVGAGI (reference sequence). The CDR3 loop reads CASSPISDQPQHF. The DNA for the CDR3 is TGTGCCAGCAGTCCGATCTCAGACCAGCCCCAGCATTTT.